Following are 9 T cell receptor beta chains from one sample sequenced in a study of T-cell memory formation after mild COVID-19. TCRdb reprocessed the 5' RACE reads with MiXCR, giving one entry per CDR3 protein. The sample contains about 600,000 distinct CDR3 sequences, about 20% of which appear only once. Sequencing was done on a sample of PBMCs or a T cell subset sorted from them (not recorded which). The receptors here all came from an adult woman who had mild COVID-19 (a few samples of this study predate the infection). Cell type and time point are not known.

The rearrangement uses TRBV5-1 and TRBJ2-2; TRBD1 agrees at 9 bases. Trimming at V came to 0 bases and at J to 2 bases, leaving 2 bases not matched to a gene. The CDR3 runs 16 residues. Germline values: CDR1 SGHRS, CDR2 YFSETQ. The CDR3 sequence is CASSLGDRENTGELFF. The CDR3 DNA reads as TGCGCCAGCAGCTTGGGGGACAGGGAAAACACCGGGGAGCTGTTTTTT. The full variable domain, rest sourced from reference TRBV5-1 and TRBJ2-2, is KAGVTQTPRYLIKTRGQQVTLSCSPISGHRSVSWYQQTPGQGLQFLFEYFSETQRNKGNFPGRFSGRQFSNSRSEMNVSTLELGDSALYLCASSLGDRENTGELFFGEGSRLTVL.

This clonotype has a handful of counts. CDR3 amino acids: CASSFSGGELFF. The CDR3 DNA follows: TGCGCCAGCAGCTTCTCGGGCGGGGAGCTGTTTTTT. The rearrangement joins TRBV5-1 to TRBJ2-2; D gene unclear. CDR1 is SGHRS, CDR2 YFSETQ, per germline. CDR3 size: 12 residues. V was cut by 2 bases and J by 7 bases, with 6 bases left in between.

This clonotype was seen a handful of times. The genes are TRBV6-5 and TRBJ2-7, with 11 bases identical to TRBD1. With 4 bases clipped from V and 5 bases from J, the junction kept 4 bases outside the gene matches. Germline lookup yields CDR1 MNHEY and CDR2 SVGAGI. CDR3 length: 14 residues. The CDR3 sequence: CASSFGTGGNEQYF. CDR3 sequence (DNA): TGTGCCAGCAGTTTCGGGACAGGGGGGAACGAGCAGTACTTC.

This chain uses TRBV18 with TRBJ2-1; D is possibly TRBD2 (6 bases). Trimming took off 0 bases at V and 2 bases at J, with 11 bases between the two ends. The CDR3 loop spans 16 amino acids. Germline CDR1 and CDR2: KGHSH and LQKENI. The CDR3 protein is CASSPPAGTAYNEQFF. CDR3 nucleotide sequence: TGTGCCAGCTCACCACCGGCGGGGACCGCCTACAATGAGCAGTTCTTC.

The genes are TRBV5-6 and TRBJ1-4, with 8 bases identical to TRBD1. In germline, CDR1 is SGHDT, CDR2 YYEEEE. J was trimmed by 2 bases and V by 4 bases; bases with no gene match: 4. The CDR3 runs to 15 residues. CDR3 amino acids: CASSRQGNTNEKLFF. The CDR3 nucleotides are TGTGCCAGCAGCAGACAGGGGAACACTAATGAAAAACTGTTTTTT. Full variable domain (remainder filled in from reference TRBV5-6 and TRBJ1-4): DAGVTQSPTHLIKTRGQQVTLRCSPKSGHDTVSWYQQALGQGPQFIFQYYEEEERQRGNFPDRFSGHQFPNYSSELNVNALLLGDSALYLCASSRQGNTNEKLFFGSGTQLSVL.

This clonotype was recorded a few times. The rearrangement links TRBV4-3 to TRBJ2-6, with a weak D call TRBD2 (5 bases). Trimming stripped 0 bases from V and 0 bases from J, with 9 bases between. Germline values: CDR1 LGHNA, CDR2 YSLEER. The CDR3 runs to 17 residues. The CDR3 DNA reads as TGCGCCAGCAGCCAAGATTTCCGGGGCTCTGGGGCCAACGTCCTGACTTTC. This sequence encodes CASSQDFRGSGANVLTF.

This clonotype appeared a few times. The chain has TRBV3-1 and TRBJ1-2, with D unresolved. This CDR3 comprises 15 residues. CDR1 LGHDT and CDR2 YNNKEL come from the germline V gene (reference sequence). V was trimmed by 1 base and J by 4 bases, leaving 13 bases between them. This chain's CDR3 is CASSQGRGEGYGYTF. DNA of the CDR3: TGTGCCAGCAGCCAAGGACGGGGAGAGGGCTATGGCTACACCTTC.

The V gene is TRBV29-1, the J gene TRBJ1-2; D is undetermined. Germline loops: CDR1 SQVTM, CDR2 ANQGSEA. The germline V and J ends were trimmed by 3 bases and 4 bases, with 18 bases remaining between them. CDR3 length equals 15 residues. The CDR3 here is CSVDPPGPSAYGYTF. The CDR3 DNA follows: TGCAGCGTTGACCCTCCTGGACCGTCCGCCTATGGCTACACCTTC. Filled out from reference TRBV29-1 and TRBJ1-2, the complete variable domain reads SAVISQKPSRDICQRGTSLTIQCQVDSQVTMMFWYRQQPGQSLTLIATANQGSEATYESGFVIDKFPISRPNLTFSTLTVSNMSPEDSSIYLCSVDPPGPSAYGYTFGSGTRLTVV.

The genes are TRBV24-1 and TRBJ2-2, with 8 bases lining up with TRBD1. Trimming cost V 4 bases and J 10 bases; bases outside gene matches: 10. From germline, CDR1 is KGHDR and CDR2 SFDVKD. This CDR3 has 15 residues. CDR3 bases: TGTGCCACCAGTGACCTGGACAGGGATACGCCGGAGCTGTTTTTT. Protein sequence: CATSDLDRDTPELFF.